This section outlines one T cell receptor beta chain sequence together with its context. This sample is part of a study of shared clonotypes between healthy human individuals. V was clipped by 5 bases and J by 11 bases, with 13 bases between them. CDR1 and CDR2 from the germline V gene are SGHTA and FQGNSA. This CDR3 spans 13 amino acids. The protocol was immunoSEQ multiplex PCR, while the TCRdb copy is restricted to in-frame clones and leaves out a portion. The sample records more than 2,000,000 clones, more than 80% being singletons. The genes are TRBV7-2 and TRBJ1-6; D gene ambiguous. The source of this sequence is a man younger than 35 in good health. The sample taken for sequencing was naive CD4+ T cells sorted from blood. The subset was: CD45RA+ positively selected. CDR3 region: CASSLGRLAPLHF. The CDR3, as DNA: TGTGCCAGCAGCCTAGGACGTCTCGCACCCCTCCACTTT.